This TCR beta chain was sequenced in a study of blood T cells in healthy people across ages. Study-level points and caveats: The study lacked donor CMV status, which possibly confounded expanded clonotype changes. While age rose, TCR beta diversity per million T cells dropped in a roughly linear way.

Regarding this clonotype: Its cognate antigen is unknown.

Per the germline V gene, CDR1 is MNHNY and CDR2 is SVGAGI (reference sequence). The CDR3 length is 16 residues. With 7 bases removed from V and 0 bases from J, the gap between germline ends came to 13 bases. Alongside a J-beta primer mix, a sample-barcoded 5' primer served in a second PCR lasting about 7 to 12 cycles. TCRdb independently ran MiXCR on the 5' RACE reads; one entry per CDR3 protein. The sample lists about 640,000 distinct CDR3 sequences; 45% to 65% were seen once. The TCR comes from a man aged 60-69 years in good health. Specimen: blood. The chain employs TRBV6-6 and TRBJ2-6; weak D call: TRBD2 (5 bases). The CDR3 DNA reads as TGTGCCAGCACAGCGCCGGGGATCTCTGGGGCCAACGTCCTGACTTTC. It specifies CASTAPGISGANVLTF.